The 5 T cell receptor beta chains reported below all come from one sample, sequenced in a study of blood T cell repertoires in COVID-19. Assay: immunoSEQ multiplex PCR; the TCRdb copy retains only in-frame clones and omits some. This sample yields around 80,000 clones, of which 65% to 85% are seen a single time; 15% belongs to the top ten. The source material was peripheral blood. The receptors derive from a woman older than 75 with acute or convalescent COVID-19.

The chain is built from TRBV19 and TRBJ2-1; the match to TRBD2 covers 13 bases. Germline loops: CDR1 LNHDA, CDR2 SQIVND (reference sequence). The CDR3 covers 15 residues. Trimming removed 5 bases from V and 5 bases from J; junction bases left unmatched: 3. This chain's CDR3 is CASSSGTSGDNEQFF. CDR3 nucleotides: TGTGCCAGTAGTTCCGGGACTAGCGGGGACAATGAGCAGTTCTTC. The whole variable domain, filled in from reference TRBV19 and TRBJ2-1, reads DGGITQSPKYLFRKEGQNVTLSCEQNLNHDAMYWYRQDPGQGLRLIYYSQIVNDFQKGDIAEGYSVSREKKESFPLTVTSAQKNPTAFYLCASSSGTSGDNEQFFGPGTRLTVL.

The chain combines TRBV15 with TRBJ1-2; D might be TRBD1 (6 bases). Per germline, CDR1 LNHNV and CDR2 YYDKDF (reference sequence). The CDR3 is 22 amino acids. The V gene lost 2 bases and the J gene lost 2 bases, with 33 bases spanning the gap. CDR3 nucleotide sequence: TGTGCCACCAGCAGAACCTACCGCGGCCTTTCGAGGGGGGGACACGAAAACTATGGCTACACCTTC. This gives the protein CATSRTYRGLSRGGHENYGYTF. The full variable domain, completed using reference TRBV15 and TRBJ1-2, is DAMVIQNPRYQVTQFGKPVTLSCSQTLNHNVMYWYQQKSSQAPKLLFHYYDKDFNNEADTPDNFQSRRPNTSFCFLDIRSPGLGDTAMYLCATSRTYRGLSRGGHENYGYTFGSGTRLTVV.

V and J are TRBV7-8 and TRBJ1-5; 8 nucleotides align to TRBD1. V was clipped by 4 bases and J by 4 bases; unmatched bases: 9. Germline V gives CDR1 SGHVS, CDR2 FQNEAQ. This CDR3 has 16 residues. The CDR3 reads CASSSLQGELNQPQHF. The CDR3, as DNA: TGTGCCAGCAGCTCCCTACAGGGGGAGTTAAATCAGCCCCAGCATTTT.

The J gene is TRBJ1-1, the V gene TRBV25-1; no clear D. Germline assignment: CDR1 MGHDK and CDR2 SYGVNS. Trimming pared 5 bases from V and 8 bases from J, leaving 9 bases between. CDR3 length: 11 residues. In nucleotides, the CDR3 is TGTGCCAGCAGTTCATTGGCCGAAGCTTTCTTT. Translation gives CASSSLAEAFF. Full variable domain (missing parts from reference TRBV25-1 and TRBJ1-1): EADIYQTPRYLVIGTGKKITLECSQTMGHDKMYWYQQDPGMELHLIHYSYGVNSTEKGDLSSESTVSRIRTEHFPLTLESARPSHTSQYLCASSSLAEAFFGQGTRLTVV.

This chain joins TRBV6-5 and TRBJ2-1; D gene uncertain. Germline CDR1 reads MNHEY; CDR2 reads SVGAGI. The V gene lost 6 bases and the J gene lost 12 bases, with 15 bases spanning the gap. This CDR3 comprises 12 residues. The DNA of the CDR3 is TGTGCCAGCAGCCTCCCCGGTCCAATGCAGTTCTTC. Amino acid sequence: CASSLPGPMQFF.